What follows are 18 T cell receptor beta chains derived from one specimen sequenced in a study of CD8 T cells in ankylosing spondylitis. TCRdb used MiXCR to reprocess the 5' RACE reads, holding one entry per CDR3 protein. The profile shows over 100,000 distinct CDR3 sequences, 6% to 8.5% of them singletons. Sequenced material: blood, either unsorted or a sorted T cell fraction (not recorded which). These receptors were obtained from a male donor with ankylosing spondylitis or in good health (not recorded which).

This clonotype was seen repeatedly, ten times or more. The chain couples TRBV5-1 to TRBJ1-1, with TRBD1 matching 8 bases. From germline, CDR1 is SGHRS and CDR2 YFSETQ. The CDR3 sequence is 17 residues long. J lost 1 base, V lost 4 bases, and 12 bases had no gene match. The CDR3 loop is CASSRPSGGVENTEAFF. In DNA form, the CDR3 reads TGCGCCAGCAGCCGGCCCTCAGGGGGCGTAGAGAACACTGAAGCTTTCTTT.

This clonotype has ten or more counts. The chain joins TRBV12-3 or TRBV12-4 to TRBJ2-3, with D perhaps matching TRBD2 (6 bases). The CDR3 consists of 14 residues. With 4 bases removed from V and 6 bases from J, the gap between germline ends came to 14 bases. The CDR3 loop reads CASSWRDPRDTQYF. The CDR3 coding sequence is TGTGCCAGCAGTTGGCGGGACCCCCGGGATACGCAGTATTTT.

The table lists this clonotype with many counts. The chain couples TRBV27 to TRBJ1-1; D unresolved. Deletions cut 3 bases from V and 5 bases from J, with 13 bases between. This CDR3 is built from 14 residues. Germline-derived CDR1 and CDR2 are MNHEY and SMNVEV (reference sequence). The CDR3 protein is CASSFSPGETEAFF. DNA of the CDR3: TGTGCCAGCAGTTTTAGCCCCGGGGAGACTGAAGCTTTCTTT.

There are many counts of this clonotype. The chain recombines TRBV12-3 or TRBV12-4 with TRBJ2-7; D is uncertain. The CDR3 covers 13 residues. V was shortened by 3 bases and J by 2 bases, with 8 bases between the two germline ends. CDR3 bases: TGTGCCAGCAGTTTGATCGGAACCTACGAGCAGTACTTC. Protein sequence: CASSLIGTYEQYF.

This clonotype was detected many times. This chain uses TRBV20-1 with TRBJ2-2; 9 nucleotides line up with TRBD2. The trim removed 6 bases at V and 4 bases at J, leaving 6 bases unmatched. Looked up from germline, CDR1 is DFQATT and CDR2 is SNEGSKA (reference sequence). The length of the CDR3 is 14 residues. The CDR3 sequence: CSAAGGPGTGELFF. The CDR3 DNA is TGCAGTGCCGCGGGAGGGCCCGGCACCGGGGAGCTGTTTTTT.

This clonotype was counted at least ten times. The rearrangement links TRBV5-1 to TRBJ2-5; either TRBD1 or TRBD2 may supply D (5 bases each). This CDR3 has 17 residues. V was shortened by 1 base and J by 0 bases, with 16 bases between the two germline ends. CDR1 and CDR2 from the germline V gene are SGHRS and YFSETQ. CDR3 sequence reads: CASSLLLGTDNQETQYF. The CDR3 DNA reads TGCGCCAGCAGCTTGCTACTTGGGACGGATAACCAAGAGACCCAGTACTTC. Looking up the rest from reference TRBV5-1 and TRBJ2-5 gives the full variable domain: KAGVTQTPRYLIKTRGQQVTLSCSPISGHRSVSWYQQTPGQGLQFLFEYFSETQRNKGNFPGRFSGRQFSNSRSEMNVSTLELGDSALYLCASSLLLGTDNQETQYFGPGTRLLVL.

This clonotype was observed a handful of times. CDR3 DNA: TGTGCCAGCCACGTATCTGGCGGGACAGGGAGCAATGAGCAGTTCTTC. Protein sequence: CASHVSGGTGSNEQFF. The chain links TRBV2 to TRBJ2-1, with TRBD1 matching over 9 bases. Looked up from germline, CDR1 is SNHLY and CDR2 is FYNNEI. The V gene end was trimmed by 8 bases and the J gene end by 6 bases; junction bases not matched to a gene: 14. The CDR3 totals 16 residues.

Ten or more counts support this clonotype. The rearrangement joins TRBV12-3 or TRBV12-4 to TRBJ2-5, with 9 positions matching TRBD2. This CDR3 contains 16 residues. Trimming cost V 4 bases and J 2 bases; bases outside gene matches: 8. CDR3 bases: TGTGCCAGCAGTTCCCAGCGGGGGGCACAGCAAGAGACCCAGTACTTC. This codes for CASSSQRGAQQETQYF.

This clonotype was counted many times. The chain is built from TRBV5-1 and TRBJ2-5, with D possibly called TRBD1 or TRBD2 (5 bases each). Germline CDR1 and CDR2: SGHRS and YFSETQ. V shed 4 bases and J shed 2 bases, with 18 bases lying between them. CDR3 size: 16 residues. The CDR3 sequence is CASSGNAGTNQETQYF. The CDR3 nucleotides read TGCGCCAGCAGCGGGAATGCCGGGACCAATCAAGAGACCCAGTACTTC.

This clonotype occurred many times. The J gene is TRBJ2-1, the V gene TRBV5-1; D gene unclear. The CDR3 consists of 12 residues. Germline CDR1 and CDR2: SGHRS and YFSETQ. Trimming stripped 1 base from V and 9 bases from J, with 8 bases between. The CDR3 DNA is TGCGCCAGCAGCTTGTTTGGCGCTGAGCAGTTCTTC. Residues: CASSLFGAEQFF.

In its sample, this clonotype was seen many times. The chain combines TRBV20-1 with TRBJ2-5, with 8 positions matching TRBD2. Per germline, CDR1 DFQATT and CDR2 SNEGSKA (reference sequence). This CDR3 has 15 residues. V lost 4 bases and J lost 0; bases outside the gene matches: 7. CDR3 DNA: TGCAGTGCTACTACTAGCGGAGCGTACCAAGAGACCCAGTACTTC. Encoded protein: CSATTSGAYQETQYF.

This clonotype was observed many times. Written as DNA, the CDR3 is TGTGCCAGCAGCACCAGGACAGCCCTCAATCAGCCCCAGCATTTT. Amino acid sequence: CASSTRTALNQPQHF. This chain connects TRBV12-3 or TRBV12-4 to TRBJ1-5, with a possible D match to TRBD1 (6 bases). V was clipped by 6 bases and J by 3 bases, with 15 bases between them. The CDR3 is made up of 15 amino acids.

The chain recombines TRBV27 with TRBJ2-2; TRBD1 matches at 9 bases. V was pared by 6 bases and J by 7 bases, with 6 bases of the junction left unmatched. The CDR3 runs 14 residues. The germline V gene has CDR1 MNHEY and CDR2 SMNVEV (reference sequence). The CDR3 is CASSHRGHGGELFF. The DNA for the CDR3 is TGTGCCAGCAGCCACAGGGGGCATGGCGGGGAGCTGTTTTTT.

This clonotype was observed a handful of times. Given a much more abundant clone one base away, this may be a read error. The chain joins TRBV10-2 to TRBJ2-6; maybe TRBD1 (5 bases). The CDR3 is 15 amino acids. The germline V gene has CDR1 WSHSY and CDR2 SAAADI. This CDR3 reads CASSDRVSGANVLPF. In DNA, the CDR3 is TGCGCCAGCAGTGACCGGGTATCTGGGGCCAACGTCCTGCCTTTC.

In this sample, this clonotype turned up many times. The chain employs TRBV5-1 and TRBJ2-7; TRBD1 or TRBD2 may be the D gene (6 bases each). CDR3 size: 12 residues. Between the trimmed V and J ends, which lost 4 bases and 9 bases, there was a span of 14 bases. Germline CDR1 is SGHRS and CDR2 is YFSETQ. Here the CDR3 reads CASSHVGGVQYF. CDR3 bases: TGCGCCAGCAGCCACGTGGGGGGCGTGCAGTACTTC. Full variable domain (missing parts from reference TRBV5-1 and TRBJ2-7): KAGVTQTPRYLIKTRGQQVTLSCSPISGHRSVSWYQQTPGQGLQFLFEYFSETQRNKGNFPGRFSGRQFSNSRSEMNVSTLELGDSALYLCASSHVGGVQYFGPGTRLTVT.

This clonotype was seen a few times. This CDR3 reads CASSPGRNHSGNTIYF. CDR3 in DNA: TGTGCCAGCAGTCCGGGCAGGAACCACTCTGGAAACACCATATATTTT. This sequence joins TRBV27 and TRBJ1-3; D gene uncertain. The V end was cut by 5 bases, the J end by 0 bases, with 14 bases between. Germline assignment: CDR1 MNHEY and CDR2 SMNVEV (reference sequence). CDR3 length: 16 residues.

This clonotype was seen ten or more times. The CDR3 bases are TGCAGTGCTAGAGACCTTGAAAGCTCCTACGAGCAGTACTTC. Its translation is CSARDLESSYEQYF. The J gene is TRBJ2-7, the V gene TRBV20-1, with D unresolved. Trimming removed 0 bases at V and 0 bases at J, with 9 bases between. The CDR3 runs to 14 residues. Germline assignment: CDR1 DFQATT and CDR2 SNEGSKA (reference sequence).

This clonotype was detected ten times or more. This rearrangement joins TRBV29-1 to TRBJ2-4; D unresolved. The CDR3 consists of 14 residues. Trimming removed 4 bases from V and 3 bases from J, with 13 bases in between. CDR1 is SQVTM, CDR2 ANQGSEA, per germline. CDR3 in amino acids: CSVVPILGKNIQYF. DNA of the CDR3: TGCAGCGTTGTGCCTATATTGGGCAAAAACATTCAGTACTTC.